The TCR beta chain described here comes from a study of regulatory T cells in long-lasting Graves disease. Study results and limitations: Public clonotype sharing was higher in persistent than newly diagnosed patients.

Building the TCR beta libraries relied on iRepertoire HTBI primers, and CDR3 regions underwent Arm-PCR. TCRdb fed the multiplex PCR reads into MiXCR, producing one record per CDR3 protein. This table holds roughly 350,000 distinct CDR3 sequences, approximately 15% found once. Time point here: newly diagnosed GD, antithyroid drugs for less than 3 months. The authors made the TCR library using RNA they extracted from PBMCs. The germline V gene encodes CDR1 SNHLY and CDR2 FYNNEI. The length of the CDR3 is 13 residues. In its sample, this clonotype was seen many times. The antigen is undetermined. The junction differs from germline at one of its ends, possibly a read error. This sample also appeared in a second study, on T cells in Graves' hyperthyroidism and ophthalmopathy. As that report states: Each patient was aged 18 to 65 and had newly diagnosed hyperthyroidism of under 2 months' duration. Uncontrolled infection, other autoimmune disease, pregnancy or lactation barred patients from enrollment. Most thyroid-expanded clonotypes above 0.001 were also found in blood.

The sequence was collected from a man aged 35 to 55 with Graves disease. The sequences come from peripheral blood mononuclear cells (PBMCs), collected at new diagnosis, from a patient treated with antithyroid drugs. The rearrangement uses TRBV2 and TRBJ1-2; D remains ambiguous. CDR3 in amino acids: CTSSLSPSYGYTF. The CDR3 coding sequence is TGTACCAGCAGCCTTTCCCCCAGTTATGGCTACACCTTC. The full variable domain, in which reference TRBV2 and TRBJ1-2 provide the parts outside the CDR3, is EPEVTQTPSHQVTQMGQEVILRCVPISNHLYFYWYRQILGQKVEFLVSFYNNEISEKSEIFDDQFSVERPDGSNFTLKIRSTKLEDSAMYFCTSSLSPSYGYTFGSGTRLTVV.